This entry describes one T cell receptor beta chain. The data originate from a study of identical twins. TCRdb re-derived calls from the 5' RACE reads in MiXCR, one entry per CDR3 protein. The repertoire holds about 920,000 distinct CDR3 sequences, with approximately 13% as singletons. Per germline, CDR1 SGHRS and CDR2 YFSETQ. Trimming left V 3 bases short and J 4 bases short, with 10 bases between. The CDR3 loop spans 13 amino acids. This sample also appeared in a second study, on yellow fever vaccine responses in identical twins.

The sequence came from a woman aged 18-30 years in good health. The rearrangement uses TRBV5-1 and TRBJ2-5, with D tentatively TRBD2 (5 bases). The sequenced sample consisted of PBMCs. Here the CDR3 reads CASSSEDGETQYF. The CDR3 DNA reads as TGCGCCAGCAGCTCGGAGGATGGAGAGACCCAGTACTTC. Supplemented by reference TRBV5-1 and TRBJ2-5, the full variable domain reads KAGVTQTPRYLIKTRGQQVTLSCSPISGHRSVSWYQQTPGQGLQFLFEYFSETQRNKGNFPGRFSGRQFSNSRSEMNVSTLELGDSALYLCASSSEDGETQYFGPGTRLLVL.